One sample yielded the 24 T cell receptor beta chains listed below, sequenced in a study of identical twins. In TCRdb, the 5' RACE reads were re-called with MiXCR into one record per CDR3 protein. Here the sample spans about 570,000 distinct CDR3 sequences, roughly 9.9% being singletons. These same data were also listed under a study on yellow fever vaccine responses in identical twins.

The material sequenced was PBMCs. These TCRs come from a woman under 30 in good health.

This clonotype was detected many times. The CDR3 DNA is TGCGCCAGCAGCCAAGTACAGGGTACTGGGGCCAACGTCCTGACTTTC. It yields the protein CASSQVQGTGANVLTF. V is TRBV4-3 and J is TRBJ2-6; tentative D call: TRBD1 (6 bases). Germline V gene data show CDR1 as LGHNA and CDR2 as YSLEER. The CDR3 has 16 residues. The V and J ends lost 1 base and 2 bases respectively, with 9 bases between them.

The sample holds a few counts of this clonotype. V usage is TRBV4-2 and J usage is TRBJ2-5; no clear D gene. The length of the CDR3 is 14 residues. Trimming cost V 4 bases and J 5 bases, with 14 bases left between them. Germline CDR1 reads LGHNA; CDR2 reads YNFKEQ. The CDR3 region is CASSPLGSGETQYF. The DNA for the CDR3 is TGTGCCAGCAGCCCCCTCGGCTCCGGGGAGACCCAGTACTTC.

This clonotype was counted only a few times. The chain carries TRBV20-1 and TRBJ2-5; 7 bases line up with TRBD2. The ends lost 3 bases at V and 2 bases at J; junction bases unmatched: 3. The CDR3 has 13 residues. Germline-derived CDR1 and CDR2 are DFQATT and SNEGSKA (reference sequence). Here the CDR3 reads CSASKRGQETQYF. Written as DNA, the CDR3 is TGCAGTGCTAGTAAGCGGGGACAAGAGACCCAGTACTTC.

This clonotype was picked up many times. The J gene is TRBJ2-1, the V gene TRBV5-1, with D unresolved. The V end was cut by 0 bases, the J end by 2 bases, with 15 bases between. The CDR3 covers 17 residues. The germline gives CDR1 SGHRS, CDR2 YFSETQ. CDR3 amino acids: CASSLEAGILPYNEQFF. The CDR3 DNA reads as TGCGCCAGCAGCTTGGAGGCAGGAATTCTACCCTACAATGAGCAGTTCTTC.

The sample holds many counts of this clonotype. The chain is built from TRBV5-1 and TRBJ1-1; the D is unclear. V was cut by 0 bases and J by 5 bases, with 8 bases left in between. Germline V gene data show CDR1 as SGHRS and CDR2 as YFSETQ. CDR3 length: 13 amino acids. CDR3 residues: CASSLVAITEAFF. The CDR3, as DNA: TGCGCCAGCAGCTTGGTGGCGATAACTGAAGCTTTCTTT.

The chain carries TRBV20-1 and TRBJ2-1; D call uncertain. Germline V gene lookup returns CDR1 DFQATT and CDR2 SNEGSKA (reference sequence). CDR3 size: 13 residues. Trimming stripped 5 bases from V and 5 bases from J, with 13 bases between. This CDR3 is CSAAPQPNNEQFF. CDR3 DNA sequence: TGCAGTGCTGCACCACAGCCTAACAATGAGCAGTTCTTC.

The genes are TRBV29-1 and TRBJ2-5; D unresolved. CDR1 is SQVTM, CDR2 ANQGSEA, per germline. Trimming left V 2 bases short and J 0 bases short, with 1 base between. The CDR3 is made up of 11 amino acids. The CDR3 region has the DNA TGCAGCGTTGAAAACCAAGAGACCCAGTACTTC. As protein: CSVENQETQYF.

This clonotype was counted a few times. V usage is TRBV28 and J usage is TRBJ1-1; TRBD1 matches at 7 bases. The germline gives CDR1 MDHEN, CDR2 SYDVKM. V shed 5 bases and J 9 bases; nucleotides not matched to a gene: 9. The CDR3 length is 13 residues. In DNA, the CDR3 is TGTGCCAGCAGTCCAAACAGGGGCGGCAAAGCTTTCTTT. Protein product: CASSPNRGGKAFF.

This clonotype was detected only a few times. The CDR3 DNA sequence: TGTGCCAGCAGTTACTCAGCAGGGCTTTATGGCTACACCTTC. As protein: CASSYSAGLYGYTF. V usage is TRBV6-5 and J usage is TRBJ1-2; D is perhaps TRBD1 (5 bases). Germline V lookup: CDR1 MNHEY, CDR2 SVGAGI. CDR3 length equals 14 residues. Trimming removed 0 bases from V and 5 bases from J, with 10 bases in between.

V is TRBV2 and J is TRBJ2-7; perhaps TRBD1 as D (6 bases). In germline, CDR1 is SNHLY, CDR2 FYNNEI. Trimming took 6 bases from V and 0 from J, leaving 15 bases between them. The CDR3 runs 15 residues. CDR3 bases: TGTGCCAGCAGCAAGACATGGGACAACTCCTACGAGCAGTACTTC. Protein sequence: CASSKTWDNSYEQYF.

In this sample, this clonotype turned up a few times. The chain recombines TRBV10-2 with TRBJ2-2; D possibly corresponds to TRBD1 (6 bases). This CDR3 spans 12 amino acids. V was trimmed by 4 bases and J by 7 bases, leaving 7 bases between them. Germline V gene data show CDR1 as WSHSY and CDR2 as SAAADI. The CDR3 protein is CASSGGGGELFF. In DNA form, the CDR3 reads TGCGCCAGCAGTGGAGGGGGCGGGGAGCTGTTTTTT.

The V gene is TRBV4-1, the J gene TRBJ2-7; D remains unclear. This CDR3 comprises 15 residues. In germline, CDR1 is MGHRA, CDR2 YSYEKL. Trimming stripped 1 base from V and 0 bases from J, with 10 bases between. CDR3 sequence (DNA): TGCGCCAGCAGCCAAGTTTTGGAGATCTCCTACGAGCAGTACTTC. This translates into CASSQVLEISYEQYF.

This clonotype was observed at least ten times. The chain employs TRBV7-2 and TRBJ2-7, with TRBD2 matching 12 bases. The CDR3 is made up of 17 amino acids. V dropped 8 bases and J dropped 1; count of bases not matched to a gene: 12. CDR1 and CDR2 from the germline V gene are SGHTA and FQGNSA. CDR3 residues: CASDTGLAGIRSYEQYF. CDR3 bases: TGTGCCAGCGACACGGGACTAGCGGGTATCAGGTCCTACGAGCAGTACTTC. Variable domain in full (rest from reference TRBV7-2 and TRBJ2-7): GAGVSQSPSNKVTEKGKDVELRCDPISGHTALYWYRQSLGQGLEFLIYFQGNSAPDKSGLPSDRFSAERTGGSVSTLTIQRTQQEDSAVYLCASDTGLAGIRSYEQYFGPGTRLTVT.

This clonotype was observed at least ten times. V gene TRBV29-1 combines with J gene TRBJ2-5, with D maybe TRBD2 (8 bases). This CDR3 is built from 13 residues. CDR1 and CDR2 (germline): SQVTM, ANQGSEA. Trimming cost V 7 bases and J 5 bases, with 17 bases left between them. CDR3 sequence: CSAPGGGAETQYF. CDR3 in DNA: TGCAGCGCCCCGGGAGGGGGCGCCGAGACCCAGTACTTC.

This clonotype was seen once. The CDR3 ends on some other residue instead of the conserved phenylalanine or tryptophan, so this is likely a read error. Because the CDR3's place on the DNA is in doubt, the DNA is left out and the CDR3 is given as listed by TCRdb. The chain recombines TRBV20-1 with TRBJ1-4. The CDR3 contains 8 residues when both ends are counted. The V gene's germline CDR1 is DFQATT and CDR2 SNEGSKA (reference sequence). This CDR3 is CSAAGTAV.

This clonotype was found many times. The V call is TRBV3-1, the J call TRBJ1-5; no clear D. Trimming took 1 base from V and 3 from J, leaving 7 bases between them. CDR3 size: 14 residues. Per the germline V gene, CDR1 is LGHDT and CDR2 is YNNKEL (reference sequence). CDR3 region: CASSQGQINQPQHF. CDR3 in DNA: TGTGCCAGCAGCCAAGGGCAGATCAATCAGCCCCAGCATTTT. Full variable domain (rest looked up from reference TRBV3-1 and TRBJ1-5): DTAVSQTPKYLVTQMGNDKSIKCEQNLGHDTMYWYKQDSKKFLKIMFSYNNKELIINETVPNRFSPKSPDKAHLNLHINSLELGDSAVYFCASSQGQINQPQHFGDGTRLSIL.

This clonotype was seen many times. The chain joins TRBV30 to TRBJ2-5; D gene ambiguous. Germline V gene lookup returns CDR1 GTSNPN and CDR2 SVGIG (reference sequence). V was cut by 2 bases and J by 5 bases, with 9 bases left in between. CDR3 length: 12 amino acids. The CDR3 sequence is CAWSLKRETQYF. The CDR3 DNA reads TGTGCCTGGAGTCTAAAACGGGAGACCCAGTACTTC.

This clonotype was seen repeatedly, ten times or more. V gene TRBV12-3 or TRBV12-4 combines with J gene TRBJ2-7; TRBD1 aligns across 7 bases. This CDR3 comprises 14 residues. J lost 0 bases, V lost 4 bases, and 3 bases had no gene match. CDR3 in DNA: TGTGCCAGCAGTTCAGGGGGAAGCTCCTACGAGCAGTACTTC. Its protein product is CASSSGGSSYEQYF.

On this clonotype: A junction end diverges from the germline sequence, so it may reflect a read error. This chain joins TRBV12-3 or TRBV12-4 and TRBJ2-3; D is perhaps TRBD1 (6 bases). The CDR3 runs to 17 residues. CDR3 DNA sequence: TGTACCAGCAGTCGCTCAAACAGGGCCTCTAGCACAGATACGCAGTATTTT. It specifies CTSSRSNRASSTDTQYF.

This clonotype was seen more than once but under ten times. This chain connects TRBV2 to TRBJ1-5; TRBD1 aligns across 11 bases. The V segment lost 7 bases and the J segment 7 bases; nucleotides outside the gene matches: 6. This CDR3 spans 14 amino acids. CDR1 is SNHLY and CDR2 is FYNNEI in the germline V gene. CDR3: CASTLGQGAQPQHF. The CDR3 DNA reads TGTGCCAGCACCCTCGGACAGGGGGCCCAGCCCCAGCATTTT.

The V and J genes are TRBV7-3 and TRBJ2-1; D is perhaps TRBD1 or TRBD2 (5 bases each). CDR1 is SGHTA and CDR2 is FQGTGA in the germline V gene. V was clipped by 4 bases and J by 7 bases, with 14 bases between them. This CDR3 contains 14 residues. CDR3 coding DNA: TGTGCCAGCAGCTCGCAGGGACCACAAAATGAGCAGTTCTTC. Translating it yields CASSSQGPQNEQFF.

This clonotype was recorded many times. The chain is built from TRBV29-1 and TRBJ2-3; D is undetermined. The CDR3 runs 12 residues. Germline V gene sequence: CDR1 SQVTM, CDR2 ANQGSEA. Trimming left V 2 bases short and J 1 base short, with 4 bases between. The CDR3, as DNA: TGCAGCGTTGAAAGGGGCACAGATACGCAGTATTTT. It translates to CSVERGTDTQYF.

The table lists this clonotype with many counts. V is TRBV7-9 and J is TRBJ2-1; the match to TRBD1 covers 9 bases. V gave up 5 bases and J gave up 4 bases; unmatched junction bases: 6. Germline V lookup: CDR1 SEHNR, CDR2 FQNEAQ (reference sequence). CDR3 length equals 15 residues. CDR3 protein: CASSTRDREYNEQFF. The CDR3 DNA reads TGTGCCAGCAGCACCCGGGACAGGGAGTACAATGAGCAGTTCTTC.

This clonotype has just a few counts. This chain connects TRBV29-1 to TRBJ2-7; TRBD1 agrees at 10 bases. The CDR3 loop spans 11 amino acids. Germline values: CDR1 SQVTM, CDR2 ANQGSEA. Losses at the gene ends were 3 bases for V and 7 bases for J; bases not matched to a gene: 0. The CDR3 sequence: CSVEDRGEQYF. The CDR3 bases are TGCAGCGTTGAGGACAGGGGGGAGCAGTACTTC.